This is a list of T cell receptor beta chains from one sample in a study of control samples from healthy donors and cancer patients. TCRdb's copy holds only in-frame clones and misses some; the assay was immunoSEQ multiplex PCR. The data show tens of thousands of clones, 93% seen once. Sequencing used PBMCs. These receptors came from a woman between 40 and 50 years old with lung cancer. Both conserved end residues are part of each CDR3. D genes are given only for firm matches. Clone size appears in some rows only: once, few, many, or a class for an expanded clone.

clone_size | j_call | d_call | v_call | cdr3_aa
- | TRBJ2-2 | TRBD1 | TRBV28 | CASRASWTGGAGELFF
- | TRBJ2-1 | - | TRBV5-1 | CASSHGGEQFF
once | TRBJ1-1 | - | TRBV4-1 | CASSQDPAGANTEAFF
- | TRBJ2-1 | - | TRBV19 | CASSDGGRDEQFF
- | TRBJ1-2 | - | TRBV11-2 | CASSLPRGGGYTF
- | TRBJ1-4 | TRBD1 | TRBV5-5 | CASSLEDRAWEKLFF
- | TRBJ2-1 | - | TRBV24-1 | CATSDSFPRLGSYNEQFF
- | TRBJ2-2 | - | TRBV4-1 | CASRLQPYTGELFF
- | TRBJ1-1 | - | TRBV7-6 | CASLDPFRNTEAFF
- | TRBJ1-2 | - | TRBV6-6 | CASSQDPEGGYTF
- | TRBJ1-4 | - | TRBV14 | CASSEGTALSEKLFF
- | TRBJ1-4 | TRBD1 | TRBV28 | CASSLAGTGDEKLFF
- | TRBJ2-7 | - | TRBV6-5 | CASGGQRNTYEQYF
- | TRBJ2-3 | - | TRBV7-9 | CASSQSRGGDTQYF
- | TRBJ1-1 | TRBD1 | TRBV14 | CASSQDEGAGTEAFF
- | TRBJ1-1 | - | TRBV29-1 | CSVDLRNTEAFF
- | TRBJ1-6 | - | TRBV9 | CASSALDSREKYSPLHF
- | TRBJ2-1 | - | TRBV28 | CASSIDRNEQFF
- | TRBJ1-6 | - | TRBV2 | CASSAPDPGNSPLHF
- | TRBJ2-1 | TRBD2 | TRBV3-1/TRBV3-2 | CASSQEPSGANNEQFF
- | TRBJ1-1 | - | TRBV6-2/TRBV6-3 | CASSYRGDTEAFF
- | TRBJ1-1 | - | TRBV7-2 | CASSFRVGDGAFF
- | TRBJ1-1 | - | TRBV12-3/TRBV12-4 | CASTVGGTEAFF
- | TRBJ1-2 | - | TRBV24-1 | CATSEGYGYTF
- | TRBJ1-5 | TRBD1 | TRBV7-9 | CASSIGQGKQPQHF
- | TRBJ1-2 | - | TRBV27 | CASTTTGMGYTF
- | TRBJ1-1 | - | TRBV11-2 | CASSGRRDGTEAFF
- | TRBJ1-1 | TRBD1 | TRBV30 | CAWRDRYAAFF
- | TRBJ1-2 | - | TRBV5-1 | CASSLEGGYGYTF
- | TRBJ2-2 | TRBD1 | TRBV5-8 | CASSFTGTGGNTGELFF
- | TRBJ1-3 | - | TRBV11-2 | CASSPNSAGNTIYF
- | TRBJ1-2 | TRBD1 | TRBV5-1 | CASRETGLSLEGYTF
- | TRBJ2-7 | - | TRBV5-5 | CASSLSLSPYEQYF
- | TRBJ1-1 | TRBD1 | TRBV12-3/TRBV12-4 | CASSGTGQAFF
- | TRBJ1-2 | TRBD1 | TRBV25-1 | CASSGPKQGGVYGYTF
- | TRBJ1-2 | - | TRBV7-9 | CASSSSASTPGRGYTF
- | TRBJ1-1 | TRBD1 | TRBV27 | CASRMDRGSYTEAFF
- | TRBJ2-2 | - | TRBV6-4 | CASSVLGGEAGELFF
- | TRBJ1-1 | - | TRBV30 | CAWSQPGQNTEAFF
- | TRBJ1-2 | TRBD1 | TRBV16 | CASSRYPGQGAFDGYTF
- | TRBJ1-5 | - | TRBV15 | CATSRDLRQPQHF
- | TRBJ2-5 | - | TRBV9 | CASSVSGGQETQYF
- | TRBJ2-2 | TRBD1 | TRBV6-5 | CASSYRDRSDGELFF
- | TRBJ1-2 | TRBD1 | TRBV15 | CATRRQGNYGYTF
- | TRBJ1-4 | TRBD1 | TRBV4-1 | CASSQVPTGGDEKLFF
- | TRBJ1-1 | - | TRBV27 | CASNIQGGDTEAFF
- | TRBJ2-2 | - | TRBV5-6 | CASSLGAAYTGELFF
- | TRBJ1-1 | - | TRBV3-1/TRBV3-2 | CASSQEVGEAFF
- | TRBJ2-1 | - | TRBV5-4 | CASSLKTGDSINEQFF
- | TRBJ2-3 | TRBD2 | TRBV7-9 | CASSSGTSGNSSTDTQYF
- | TRBJ1-5 | - | TRBV4-1 | CASSQINSNQPQHF
- | TRBJ1-4 | - | TRBV2 | CASSAMGLANEKLFF
- | TRBJ2-1 | - | TRBV6-1 | CASSEERSSYNEQFF
- | TRBJ1-5 | - | TRBV20-1 | CSASPGGEVQPQHF
- | TRBJ1-1 | - | TRBV4-1 | CASSQTGRGTEAFF
once | TRBJ1-3 | - | TRBV5-1 | CASSLAGADYGNTIYF
- | TRBJ1-3 | - | TRBV9 | CASSVGTTGNTIYF